This is a list of T cell receptor beta chains from one sample in a study of blood T cells in healthy people across ages. TCRdb re-derived calls from the 5' RACE reads in MiXCR, one entry per CDR3 protein. The top ten clones hold about 42% of a sample with around 750,000 distinct CDR3 sequences, 53% of them seen once. The sequencing sample was made of blood. Receptors were obtained from a man older than 75 in good health. Both conserved end residues are part of each CDR3. D genes are given only for firm matches. Expanded clones are given a class, and other clones once, few, many or no size at all.

TRBV20-1	TRBJ2-2	-	TRBD1	CSARVGTDTGELFF	TGCAGTGCTAGAGTAGGGACAGACACCGGGGAGCTGTTTTTT
TRBV5-1	TRBJ1-2	-	-	CASSLIGSGYTF	TGCGCCAGCAGCTTGATAGGAAGTGGCTACACCTTC
TRBV27	TRBJ2-7	many	-	CASSPSGWYEQYF	TGTGCCAGCAGTCCCTCCGGTTGGTACGAGCAGTACTTC
TRBV20-1	TRBJ1-2	few	-	CSARDPPSSGGYTF	TGCAGTGCTAGGGATCCACCCTCTTCGGGGGGCTACACCTTC
TRBV14	TRBJ2-5	-	TRBD2	CASSQLAVEGETQYF	TGTGCCAGCAGCCAGCTAGCGGTCGAAGGGGAGACCCAGTACTTC
TRBV20-1	TRBJ2-5	few	TRBD2	CSASPQLAGEEETQYF	TGCAGTGCTAGCCCTCAACTAGCGGGAGAAGAAGAGACCCAGTACTTC
TRBV7-2	TRBJ2-3	-	-	CASSPADIRYAYF	TGTGCCAGCAGCCCCGCGGACATCAGATACGCGTATTTT
TRBV5-4	TRBJ2-3	-	TRBD2	CASRPLAGVDTQYF	TGTGCCAGCAGACCCCTAGCGGGAGTAGATACGCAGTATTTT
TRBV5-1	TRBJ2-5	-	-	CASSSAGSPQETQYF	TGCGCCAGCAGCTCCGCCGGGAGTCCCCAAGAGACCCAGTACTTC
TRBV12-3/TRBV12-4	TRBJ2-7	-	-	CASRQTGRGSYEQYF	TGTGCCAGCAGGCAGACAGGCAGGGGTTCCTACGAGCAGTACTTC
TRBV12-3/TRBV12-4	TRBJ2-3	-	TRBD2	CASSLIRLAGVDRYAYF	TGTGCCAGCAGTTTAATTCGACTAGCGGGAGTAGACAGATACGCGTATTTT
TRBV3-1	TRBJ2-1	-	-	CASSRLATGGNEQFF	TGTGCCAGCAGCCGACTAGCGACAGGGGGGAATGAGCAGTTCTTC
TRBV29-1	TRBJ2-2	-	-	CSAIRKGHSITGELFF	TGCAGCGCAATTCGCAAGGGACACAGCATCACCGGGGAGCTGTTTTTT
TRBV5-5	TRBJ2-5	-	TRBD2	CASSLRAGGQETQYF	TGTGCCAGCAGCTTGCGAGCGGGAGGTCAAGAGACCCAGTACTTC
TRBV6-1	TRBJ1-1	-	-	CASSEGLSREAFF	TGTGCCAGCAGTGAAGGTTTATCGCGTGAAGCTTTCTTT
TRBV20-1	TRBJ1-4	-	-	CSGGLNSEKLFF	TGCAGTGGAGGGCTGAACTCTGAAAAACTGTTTTTT
TRBV5-6	TRBJ2-3	-	-	CASSSLGLSTDTQYF	TGTGCCAGCAGCTCTTTGGGACTGAGCACAGATACGCAGTATTTT
TRBV28	TRBJ2-7	few	-	CASGRGTLTYEQYF	TGTGCCAGCGGCCGGGGGACACTAACCTACGAGCAGTACTTC
TRBV7-3	TRBJ1-2	-	TRBD1	CASSEGDRVGYTF	TGTGCCAGCAGCGAAGGGGACAGGGTCGGCTACACCTTC
TRBV6-6	TRBJ1-2	-	-	CASSPQGGNGGYTF	TGTGCCAGCAGCCCCCAGGGAGGCAACGGTGGCTACACCTTC
TRBV5-1	TRBJ2-5	-	TRBD1	CASSFIGGTGFQETQYF	TGCGCCAGCAGCTTCATTGGAGGGACAGGTTTCCAAGAGACCCAGTACTTC
TRBV20-1	TRBJ2-5	few	-	CSAPTGLIETQYF	TGCAGTGCTCCTACTGGACTCATCGAGACCCAGTACTTC
TRBV20-1	TRBJ2-1	few	-	CSAAINEQFF	TGCAGTGCCGCAATCAATGAGCAGTTCTTC
TRBV3-1	TRBJ1-1	-	-	CASSQTALNTEAFF	TGTGCCAGCAGCCAGACAGCACTGAACACTGAAGCTTTCTTT
TRBV5-1	TRBJ2-7	-	TRBD1	CASSYFSPGQGPLEQYF	TGCGCCAGCAGCTACTTTTCTCCGGGACAGGGACCTCTCGAGCAGTACTTC
TRBV29-1	TRBJ2-7	-	TRBD1	CSAVPGQGYEQYF	TGCAGCGCAGTACCGGGACAGGGCTACGAGCAGTACTTC
TRBV7-3	TRBJ2-3	-	TRBD1	CASSFAGQGTDTQYF	TGTGCCAGCAGCTTTGCGGGACAGGGTACGGATACGCAGTATTTT
TRBV20-1	TRBJ2-7	-	-	CSARARESSYEQYF	TGCAGTGCTAGAGCCAGGGAGAGCTCCTACGAGCAGTACTTC
TRBV7-9	TRBJ2-2	-	-	CAAEAPTGELFF	TGTGCCGCAGAGGCCCCCACCGGGGAGCTGTTTTTT
TRBV27	TRBJ2-1	few	TRBD1	CASSFTRTGDDEQFF	TGTGCCAGCAGTTTTACCCGGACAGGGGATGATGAGCAGTTCTTC
TRBV20-1	TRBJ2-1	-	-	CSASSSGARTYNEQFF	TGCAGTGCTAGTTCCTCCGGAGCGCGGACCTACAATGAGCAGTTCTTC